The rows below give T cell receptor beta chains drawn from one sample of a study of beta chain features in type 1 diabetes. Data came from immunoSEQ multiplex PCR; TCRdb stores just in-frame clones and leaves some out. The data hold about 160,000 clones, with approximately 10% observed a single time. The sample comprised central memory CD4+ T cells from blood. These receptors all stem from a woman aged 30 to 39 with type 1 diabetes. CDR3s leave out the opening cysteine and the closing phenylalanine or tryptophan. Each record gives: clone size, J gene, V gene, CDR3 protein. Only part of the rows carry a size: once, few, many, or a class if the clone is expanded.

-	TRBJ2-5	TRBV9	ASSVGVSRETQY
many	TRBJ1-5	TRBV2	ATKGQANQPQH
few	TRBJ2-7	TRBV11-2	ASSQQGSYEQY
-	TRBJ1-5	TRBV4-2	ASSQEPGQGYQPQH
-	TRBJ1-1	TRBV18	ASSLTTGEGEAF
-	TRBJ1-5	TRBV4-2	ASSQMTGGDQPQH
-	TRBJ1-2	TRBV6-5	ASSYRDRDGYT
-	TRBJ1-4	TRBV11-2	ASSPGGSNEKLF
-	TRBJ2-6	TRBV28	ASSYSFSGANVLT
-	TRBJ1-1	TRBV9	ASSVDGQGVGTAF
few	TRBJ2-7	TRBV7-9	ASSYGRGLSYEQY
many	TRBJ2-1	TRBV7-2	ASSLQSSDNEQF
-	TRBJ2-2	TRBV5-1	ASSLGQWNTGELF
-	TRBJ2-7	TRBV7-2	ASSSGQLFYEQY
-	TRBJ2-7	TRBV4-1	ASSPLWADRGSEQY
few	TRBJ1-1	TRBV9	ASSATGALNTEAF
few	TRBJ2-7	TRBV28	ASSLIIGEGYEQY
-	TRBJ2-3	TRBV10-3	AISPDPLGASTDTQY
few	TRBJ2-1	TRBV10-3	AIRVAAGGERSYNEQF
-	TRBJ2-5	TRBV28	ASTTPSGGGEETQY
-	TRBJ1-2	TRBV11-2	ASSLVAGRNYGYT
-	TRBJ2-6	TRBV4-2	ASSHALAGAGANVLT
few	TRBJ1-2	TRBV7-9	ASSLFGPSRANYGYT
few	TRBJ2-1	TRBV7-9	ASSLPRLSYNEQF
few	TRBJ1-2	TRBV4-2	ASSLRQGEYGYT
-	TRBJ2-2	TRBV29-1	SATAPGELF
-	TRBJ2-5	TRBV9	ASSPGTSAQETQY
-	TRBJ2-1	TRBV2	ASSREPGGDEQF
many	TRBJ1-2	TRBV11-3	ASSSTQGYGYT
-	TRBJ2-7	TRBV29-1	SVAPGELNYEQY
few	TRBJ2-7	TRBV28	ASSSDPDRVGVQY
-	TRBJ1-5	TRBV11-2	ASSLQGDQPQH
few	TRBJ1-1	TRBV7-9	ASSPIEAF
-	TRBJ2-6	TRBV7-9	ASSLGRGNSGANVLT
-	TRBJ1-1	TRBV9	ASSVVSGDTEAF
-	TRBJ1-5	TRBV5-1	ASSVGAYSNQPQH
-	TRBJ1-5	TRBV30	AWNRDNQPQH
few	TRBJ1-1	TRBV30	AWDREGGEAF
-	TRBJ2-1	TRBV4-2	ASSQDHAGGGSGTEQF
few	TRBJ2-2	TRBV29-1	SAATGWGNTGELF
few	TRBJ2-1	TRBV14	ASSQDPQGLNEQF
few	TRBJ2-1	TRBV7-3	ASSLEGTSGGYEQF
-	TRBJ2-7	TRBV5-4	ASSLAGTSGSMNEQY
few	TRBJ1-2	TRBV5-1	ASRMDRDGYT
few	TRBJ2-7	TRBV18	ASSYKQGEAEQY
few	TRBJ2-7	TRBV7-9	ASSSTEQGREY
-	TRBJ1-5	TRBV7-2	ASSSAQGVVGNQPQH
-	TRBJ2-1	TRBV5-4	ASSPGTSGLRGEF
few	TRBJ2-7	TRBV11-1	ASSYPGTGVYEQY
few	TRBJ1-2	TRBV7-9	ASSLEIRGYT
few	TRBJ2-1	TRBV11-2	ASSFGLADYNEQF